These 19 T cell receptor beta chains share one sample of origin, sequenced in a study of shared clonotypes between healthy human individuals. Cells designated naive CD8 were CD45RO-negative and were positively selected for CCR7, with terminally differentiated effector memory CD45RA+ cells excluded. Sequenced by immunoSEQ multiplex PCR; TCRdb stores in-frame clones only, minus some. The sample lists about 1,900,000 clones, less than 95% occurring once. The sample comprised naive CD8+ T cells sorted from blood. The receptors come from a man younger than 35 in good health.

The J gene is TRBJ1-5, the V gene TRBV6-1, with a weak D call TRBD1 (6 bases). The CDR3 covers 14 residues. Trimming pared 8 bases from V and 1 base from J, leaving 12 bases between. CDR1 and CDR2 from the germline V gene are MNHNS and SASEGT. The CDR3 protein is CASEGQSSNQPQHF. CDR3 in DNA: TGTGCCAGCGAAGGACAGTCGAGCAATCAGCCCCAGCATTTT.

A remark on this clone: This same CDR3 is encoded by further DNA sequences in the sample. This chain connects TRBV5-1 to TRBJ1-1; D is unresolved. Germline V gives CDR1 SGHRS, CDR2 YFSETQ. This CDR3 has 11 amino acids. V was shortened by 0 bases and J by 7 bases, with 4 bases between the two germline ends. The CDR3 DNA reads TGCGCCAGCAGCTTGGCCGGTGAAGCTTTCTTT. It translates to CASSLAGEAFF.

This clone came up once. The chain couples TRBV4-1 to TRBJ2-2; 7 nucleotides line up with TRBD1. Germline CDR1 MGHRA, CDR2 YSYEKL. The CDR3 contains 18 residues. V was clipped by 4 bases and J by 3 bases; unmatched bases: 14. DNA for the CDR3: TGCGCCAGCAGCCCTAGGGACAGTTCTCTCGTCTACACCGGGGAGCTGTTTTTT. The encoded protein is CASSPRDSSLVYTGELFF.

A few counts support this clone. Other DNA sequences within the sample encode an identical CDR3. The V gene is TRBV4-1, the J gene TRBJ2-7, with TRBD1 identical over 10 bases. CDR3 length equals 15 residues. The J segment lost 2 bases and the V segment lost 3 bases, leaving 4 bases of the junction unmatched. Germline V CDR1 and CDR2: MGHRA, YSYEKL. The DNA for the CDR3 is TGCGCCAGCAGCCATTCCGGGACAGGGGCCTACGAGCAGTACTTC. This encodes CASSHSGTGAYEQYF.

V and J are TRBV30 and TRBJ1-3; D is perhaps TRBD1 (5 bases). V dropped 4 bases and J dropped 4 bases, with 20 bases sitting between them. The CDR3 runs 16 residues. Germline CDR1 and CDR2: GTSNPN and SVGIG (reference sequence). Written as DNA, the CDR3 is TGTGCCTGGACCGGGGGGGTAGGGGTCTACGGAAACACCATATATTTT. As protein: CAWTGGVGVYGNTIYF.

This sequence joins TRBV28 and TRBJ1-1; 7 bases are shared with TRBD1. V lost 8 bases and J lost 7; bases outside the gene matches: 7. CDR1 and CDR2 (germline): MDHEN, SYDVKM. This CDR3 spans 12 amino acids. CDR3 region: CASWTGRVEAFF. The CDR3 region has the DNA TGTGCCAGCTGGACAGGTCGAGTTGAAGCTTTCTTT.

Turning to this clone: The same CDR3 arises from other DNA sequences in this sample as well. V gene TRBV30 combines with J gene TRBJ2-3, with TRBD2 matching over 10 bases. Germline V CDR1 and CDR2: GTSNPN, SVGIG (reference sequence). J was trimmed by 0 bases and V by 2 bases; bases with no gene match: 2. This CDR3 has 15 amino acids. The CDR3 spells CAWSSGGASTDTQYF. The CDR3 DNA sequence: TGTGCCTGGAGTAGCGGGGGGGCTAGCACAGATACGCAGTATTTT.

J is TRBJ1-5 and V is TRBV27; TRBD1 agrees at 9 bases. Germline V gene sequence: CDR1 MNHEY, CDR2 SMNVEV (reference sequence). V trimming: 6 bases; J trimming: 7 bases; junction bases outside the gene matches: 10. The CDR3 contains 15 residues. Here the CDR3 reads CASSAGTGSWQPQHF. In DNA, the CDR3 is TGTGCCAGCAGCGCCGGGACAGGGTCTTGGCAGCCCCAGCATTTT.

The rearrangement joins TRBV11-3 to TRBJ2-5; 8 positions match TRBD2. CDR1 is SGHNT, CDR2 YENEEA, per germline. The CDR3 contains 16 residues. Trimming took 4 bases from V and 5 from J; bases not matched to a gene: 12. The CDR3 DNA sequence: TGTGCCAGCAGCTCAGGACCGGGACTAGAAGGCGAGACCCAGTACTTC. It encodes CASSSGPGLEGETQYF.

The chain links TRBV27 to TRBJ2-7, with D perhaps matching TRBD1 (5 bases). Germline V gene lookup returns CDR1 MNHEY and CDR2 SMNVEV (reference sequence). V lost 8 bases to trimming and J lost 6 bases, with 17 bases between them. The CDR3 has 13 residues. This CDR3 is CASGWGGTGEQYF. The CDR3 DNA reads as TGTGCCAGCGGGTGGGGCGGTACAGGCGAGCAGTACTTC.

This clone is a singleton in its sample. The chain's CDR3 is CASSEAGTGNYEQYF. CDR3 bases: TGTGCCAGCAGTGAAGCCGGGACAGGAAACTACGAGCAGTACTTC. The chain employs TRBV2 and TRBJ2-7, with 8 bases identical to TRBD1. There are 15 residues in the CDR3. Germline loops: CDR1 SNHLY, CDR2 FYNNEI. The V gene end was trimmed by 0 bases and the J gene end by 3 bases; junction bases not matched to a gene: 4.

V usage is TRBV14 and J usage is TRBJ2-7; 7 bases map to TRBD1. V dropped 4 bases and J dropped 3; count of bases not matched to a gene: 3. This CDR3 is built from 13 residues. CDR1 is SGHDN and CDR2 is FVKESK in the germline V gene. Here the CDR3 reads CASSPHRGYEQYF. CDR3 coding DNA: TGTGCCAGCAGCCCTCACAGGGGCTACGAGCAGTACTTC.

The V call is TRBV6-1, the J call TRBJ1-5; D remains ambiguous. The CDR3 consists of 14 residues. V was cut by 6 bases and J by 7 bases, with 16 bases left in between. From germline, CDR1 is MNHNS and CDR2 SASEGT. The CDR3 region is CASRLDFKDQPQHF. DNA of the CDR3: TGTGCCAGCAGGCTTGACTTCAAGGACCAGCCCCAGCATTTT.

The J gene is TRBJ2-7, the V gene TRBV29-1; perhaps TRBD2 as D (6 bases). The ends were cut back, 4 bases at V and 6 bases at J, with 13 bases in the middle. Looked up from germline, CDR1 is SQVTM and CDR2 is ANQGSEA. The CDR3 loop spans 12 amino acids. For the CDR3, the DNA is TGCAGCGTTGGGATCGGAGGGGCCGAGCAGTACTTC. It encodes CSVGIGGAEQYF.

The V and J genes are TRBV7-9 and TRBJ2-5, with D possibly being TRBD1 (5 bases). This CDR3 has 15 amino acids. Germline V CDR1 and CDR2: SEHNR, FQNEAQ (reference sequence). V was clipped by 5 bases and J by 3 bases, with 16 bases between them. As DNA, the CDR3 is TGTGCCAGCAGCCACCCGACAGAGGTCAAAGAGACCCAGTACTTC. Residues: CASSHPTEVKETQYF.

This CDR3 is CASSTGLTSYEQYF. Here the CDR3 DNA reads TGTGCCAGCAGTACAGGGCTTACCTCCTACGAGCAGTACTTC. V and J are TRBV27 and TRBJ2-7; possibly TRBD1 for D (6 bases). The CDR3 covers 14 residues. Trimming left V 5 bases short and J 0 bases short, with 11 bases between. Germline assignment: CDR1 MNHEY and CDR2 SMNVEV (reference sequence).

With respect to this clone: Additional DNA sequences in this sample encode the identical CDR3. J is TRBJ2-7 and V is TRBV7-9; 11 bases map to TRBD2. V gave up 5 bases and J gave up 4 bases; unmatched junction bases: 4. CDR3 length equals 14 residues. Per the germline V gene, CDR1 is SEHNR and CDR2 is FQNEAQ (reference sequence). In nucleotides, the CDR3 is TGTGCCAGCAGCCCCACTAGCGGGAGTTACGAGCAGTACTTC. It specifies CASSPTSGSYEQYF.

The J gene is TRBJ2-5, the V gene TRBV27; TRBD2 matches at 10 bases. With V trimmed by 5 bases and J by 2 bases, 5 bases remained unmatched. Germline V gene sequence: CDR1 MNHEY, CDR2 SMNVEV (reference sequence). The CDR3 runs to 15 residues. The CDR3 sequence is CASSPSGRDQETQYF. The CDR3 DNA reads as TGTGCCAGCAGTCCGAGCGGGAGGGATCAAGAGACCCAGTACTTC.

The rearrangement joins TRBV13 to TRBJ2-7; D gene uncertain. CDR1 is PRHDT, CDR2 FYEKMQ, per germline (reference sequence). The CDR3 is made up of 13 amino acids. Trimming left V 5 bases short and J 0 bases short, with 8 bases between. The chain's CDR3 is CASSPVGSYEQYF. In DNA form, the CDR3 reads TGTGCCAGCAGCCCGGTGGGCTCCTACGAGCAGTACTTC.